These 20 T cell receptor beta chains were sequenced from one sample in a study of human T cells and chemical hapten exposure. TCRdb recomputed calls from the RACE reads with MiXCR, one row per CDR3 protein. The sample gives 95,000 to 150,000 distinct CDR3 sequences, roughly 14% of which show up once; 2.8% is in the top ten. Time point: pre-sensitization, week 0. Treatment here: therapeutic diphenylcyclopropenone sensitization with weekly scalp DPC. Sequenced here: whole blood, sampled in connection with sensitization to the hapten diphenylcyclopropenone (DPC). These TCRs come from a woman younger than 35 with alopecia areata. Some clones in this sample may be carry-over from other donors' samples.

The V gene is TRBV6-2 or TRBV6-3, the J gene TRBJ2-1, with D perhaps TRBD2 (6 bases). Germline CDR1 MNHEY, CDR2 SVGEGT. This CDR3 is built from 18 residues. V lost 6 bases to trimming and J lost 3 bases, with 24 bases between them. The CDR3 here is CASSARGGRGANYNEQFF. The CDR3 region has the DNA TGTGCCAGCAGCGCGCGGGGAGGCCGCGGGGCCAACTACAATGAGCAGTTCTTC.

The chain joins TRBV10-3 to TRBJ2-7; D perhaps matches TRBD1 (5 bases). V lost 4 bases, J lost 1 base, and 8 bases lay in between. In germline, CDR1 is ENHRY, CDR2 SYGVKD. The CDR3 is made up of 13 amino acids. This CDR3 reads CAISGRVSYEQYF. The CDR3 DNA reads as TGTGCCATCAGTGGCAGGGTGTCCTACGAGCAGTACTTC.

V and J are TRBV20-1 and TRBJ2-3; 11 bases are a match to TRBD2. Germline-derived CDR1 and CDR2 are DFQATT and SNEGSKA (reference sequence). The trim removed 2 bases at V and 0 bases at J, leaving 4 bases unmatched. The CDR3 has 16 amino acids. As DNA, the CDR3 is TGCAGTGCTAGACCGGTAGCGGGGGGGAGCACAGATACGCAGTATTTT. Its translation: CSARPVAGGSTDTQYF.

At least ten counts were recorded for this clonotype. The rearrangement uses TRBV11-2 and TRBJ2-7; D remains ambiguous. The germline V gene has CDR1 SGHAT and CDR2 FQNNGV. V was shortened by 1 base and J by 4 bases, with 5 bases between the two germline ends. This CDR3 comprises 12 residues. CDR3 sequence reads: CASSLGHYEQYF. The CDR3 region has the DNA TGTGCCAGCAGCTTAGGACATTACGAGCAGTACTTC.

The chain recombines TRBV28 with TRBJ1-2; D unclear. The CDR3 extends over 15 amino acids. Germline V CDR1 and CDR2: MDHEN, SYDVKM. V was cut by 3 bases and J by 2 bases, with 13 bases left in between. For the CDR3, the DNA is TGTGCCAGCAGTTTTTCCATTGGCGGGAACTATGGCTACACCTTC. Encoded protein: CASSFSIGGNYGYTF.

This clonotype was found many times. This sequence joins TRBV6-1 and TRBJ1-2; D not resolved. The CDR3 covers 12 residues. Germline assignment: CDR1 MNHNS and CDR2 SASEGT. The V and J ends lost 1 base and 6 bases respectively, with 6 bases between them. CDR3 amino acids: CASSEGANGYTF. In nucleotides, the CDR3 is TGTGCCAGCAGTGAAGGTGCGAATGGCTACACCTTC.

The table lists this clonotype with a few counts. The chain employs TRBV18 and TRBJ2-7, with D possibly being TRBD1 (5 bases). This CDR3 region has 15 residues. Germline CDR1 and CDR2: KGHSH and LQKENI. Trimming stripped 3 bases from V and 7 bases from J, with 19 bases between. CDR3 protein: CASSPFEGVSWEQYF. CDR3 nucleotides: TGTGCCAGCTCACCCTTTGAAGGGGTGTCGTGGGAGCAGTACTTC.

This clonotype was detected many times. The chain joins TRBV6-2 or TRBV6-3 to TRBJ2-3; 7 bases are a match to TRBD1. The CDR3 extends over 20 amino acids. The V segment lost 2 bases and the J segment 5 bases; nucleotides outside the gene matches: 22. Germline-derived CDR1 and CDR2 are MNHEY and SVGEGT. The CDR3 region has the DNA TGTGCCAGCAGTTACACCCTACATGTCGGCCGGGACAGAGGAGGAGATACGCAGTATTTT. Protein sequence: CASSYTLHVGRDRGGDTQYF.

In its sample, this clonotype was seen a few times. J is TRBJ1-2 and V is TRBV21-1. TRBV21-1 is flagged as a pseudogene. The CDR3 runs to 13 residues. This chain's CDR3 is CASSNTCPYGYTF. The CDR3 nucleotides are TGTGCCAGCAGCAACACGTGCCCTTATGGCTACACCTTC.

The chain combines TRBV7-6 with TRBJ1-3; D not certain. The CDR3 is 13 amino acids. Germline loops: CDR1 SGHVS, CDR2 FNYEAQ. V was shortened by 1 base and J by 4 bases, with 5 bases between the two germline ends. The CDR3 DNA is TGTGCCAGCAGCTTAGGGAAAGGAAACACCATATATTTT. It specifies CASSLGKGNTIYF.

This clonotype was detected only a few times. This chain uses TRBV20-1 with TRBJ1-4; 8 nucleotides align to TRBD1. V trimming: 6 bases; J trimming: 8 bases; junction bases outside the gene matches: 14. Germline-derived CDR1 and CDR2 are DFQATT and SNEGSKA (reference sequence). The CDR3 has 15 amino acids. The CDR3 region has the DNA TGCAGTGCCCCCGCAGGGGGCCGAGGTTGGGAAAAACTGTTTTTT. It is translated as CSAPAGGRGWEKLFF.

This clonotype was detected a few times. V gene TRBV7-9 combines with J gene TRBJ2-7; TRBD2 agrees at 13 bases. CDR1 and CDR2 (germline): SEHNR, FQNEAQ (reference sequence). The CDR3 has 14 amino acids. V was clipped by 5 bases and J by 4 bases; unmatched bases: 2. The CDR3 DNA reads TGTGCCAGCAGCGGGGGACTAGCGGGGTACGAGCAGTACTTC. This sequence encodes CASSGGLAGYEQYF.

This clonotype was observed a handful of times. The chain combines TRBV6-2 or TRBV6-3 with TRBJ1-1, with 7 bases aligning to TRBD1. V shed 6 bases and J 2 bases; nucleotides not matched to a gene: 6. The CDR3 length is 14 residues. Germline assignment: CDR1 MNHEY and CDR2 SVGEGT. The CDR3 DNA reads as TGTGCCAGCAGCCGGACAGGAATCAACACTGAAGCTTTCTTT. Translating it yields CASSRTGINTEAFF.

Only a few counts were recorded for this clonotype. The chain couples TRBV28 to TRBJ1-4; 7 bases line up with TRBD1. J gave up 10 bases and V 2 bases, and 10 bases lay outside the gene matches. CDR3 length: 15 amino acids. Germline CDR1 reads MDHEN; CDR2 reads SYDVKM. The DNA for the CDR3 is TGTGCCAGCAGTTTAATGGGACAAGGGGGCGGAAAACTGTTTTTT. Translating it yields CASSLMGQGGGKLFF.

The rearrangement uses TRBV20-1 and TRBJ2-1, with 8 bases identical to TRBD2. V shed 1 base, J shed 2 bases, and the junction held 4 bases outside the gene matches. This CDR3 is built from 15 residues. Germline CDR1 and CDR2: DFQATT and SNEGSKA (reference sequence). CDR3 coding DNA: TGCAGTGCTAGAGGACAGCGGGGGCCCTACAATGAGCAGTTCTTC. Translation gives CSARGQRGPYNEQFF.

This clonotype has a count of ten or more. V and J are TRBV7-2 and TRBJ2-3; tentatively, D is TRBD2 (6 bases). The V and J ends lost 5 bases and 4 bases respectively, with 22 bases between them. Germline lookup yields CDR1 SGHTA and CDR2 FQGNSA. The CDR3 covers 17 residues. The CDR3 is CASSNNLLAPYADTQYF. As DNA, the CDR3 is TGTGCCAGCAGCAACAACCTTCTAGCGCCCTATGCAGATACGCAGTATTTT.

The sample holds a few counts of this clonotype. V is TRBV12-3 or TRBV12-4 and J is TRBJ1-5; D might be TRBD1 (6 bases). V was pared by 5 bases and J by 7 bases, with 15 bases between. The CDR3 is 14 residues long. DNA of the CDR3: TGTGCCAGCAGTCGAACAGGGAAGGTACAGCCCCAGCATTTT. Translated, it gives CASSRTGKVQPQHF.

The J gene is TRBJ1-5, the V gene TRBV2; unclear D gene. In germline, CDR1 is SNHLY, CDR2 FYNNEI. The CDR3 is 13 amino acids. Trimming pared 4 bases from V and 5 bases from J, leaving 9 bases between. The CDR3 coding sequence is TGTGCCAGCAGTGTCTCAGATGATCAGCCCCAGCATTTT. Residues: CASSVSDDQPQHF.

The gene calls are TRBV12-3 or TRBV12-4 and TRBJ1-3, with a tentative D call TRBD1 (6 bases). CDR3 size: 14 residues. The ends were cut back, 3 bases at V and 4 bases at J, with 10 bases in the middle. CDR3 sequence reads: CASSFGGAGNTIYF. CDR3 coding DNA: TGTGCCAGCAGTTTCGGGGGGGCAGGAAACACCATATATTTT.

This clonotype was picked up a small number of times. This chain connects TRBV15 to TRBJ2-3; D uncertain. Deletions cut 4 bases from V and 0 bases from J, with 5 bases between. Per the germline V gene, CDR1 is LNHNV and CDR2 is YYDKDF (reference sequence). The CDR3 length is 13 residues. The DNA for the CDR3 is TGTGCCACCAGCACAGCTAGCACAGATACGCAGTATTTT. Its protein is CATSTASTDTQYF.